The following is a TCR beta chain sequence with its context. The second PCR ran about 6 to 12 cycles with a sample-barcoded 5' primer and J-beta primers. Using its own MiXCR run on the 5' RACE reads, TCRdb lists one record per CDR3 protein. In the table there are 700,000 or so distinct CDR3 sequences, approximately 22% of which are singletons. These data belong to a study of blood T cells in healthy people across ages. Aged roughly 6 to 100, donors were systemically healthy Caucasians from Russia. This CDR3 is 14 amino acids long. V lost 8 bases and J lost 6, with 19 bases in between. The gene calls are TRBV12-3 or TRBV12-4 and TRBJ1-1; D call uncertain. The specimen was blood. This TCR derives from a man between 65 and 79 years old in good health. The CDR3 protein is CASAFLPGVPEAFF. CDR3 nucleotides: TGTGCCAGCGCATTTTTACCGGGTGTACCTGAAGCTTTCTTT.